This T cell receptor beta chain emerged from a study of graft-versus-host responses after intestinal transplantation (TCRdb year 2021). Background on the whole study: The transplants that recipients received were multivisceral, liver-intestinal, or isolated intestinal. Every recipient was given anti-thymocyte globulin induction, then maintenance tacrolimus and steroids for approximately 3 years. After intestinal transplantation, graft-versus-host and host-versus-graft alloreactive T cell clones in the graft, circulation and bone marrow were tracked using bulk TCR-beta CDR3 sequencing. To identify alloreactive clones, pre-transplant mixed lymphocyte reaction products were sequenced and then compared with unstimulated pre-transplant donor and recipient T cells. A cohort of approximately 24 intestinal transplant recipients, including one retransplant, was enrolled, and 3 patients lacking pretransplant specimens were excluded. A peak of at least 4% donor T cells among recipient peripheral blood mononuclear cells was the definition used for donor T cell macrochimerism. Rather than going through the commercial service, samples from a few later patients were sequenced in-house on an Illumina MiSeq and processed with MiXCR. The paper's findings and limits, for the study overall: GvH clones were detected in recipient bone marrow, and some appeared earlier in ileal mucosa or blood, consistent with an intestinal mucosal origin. The conclusions were limited by the relatively low number and heterogeneity of the intestinal transplant patients. Patients with donor T cell macrochimerism had high GvH to HvG T cell clonal ratios in their allografts. Early after transplant, peak levels of circulating GvH clones were found to be associated with declines in HvG clones.

The intended sense of this specimen's time point label: cells obtained before transplantation from donor or recipient. CD3+CD4+ and CD3+CD8+ populations were FACS-sorted from unstimulated pre-transplant donor and recipient cells taken from spleen or lymph nodes. The germline V end is reduced by 0 bases and the J end by 5 bases; junction bases left unmatched: 11. The CDR3 spans 18 residues, from the cysteine through the phenylalanine. The kept DNA is CDR3 alone, 54 bases in frame from the first base. The CDR1 and CDR2 encoded by the germline V gene are SGHRS and YFSETQ. A word on this clone: The specificity of this receptor is unknown. Base qualities were left out, and no much larger clone turns up one base away.

The library came from the immunoSEQ multiplex PCR assay. For most patients, genomic DNA was isolated with the Qiagen DNeasy Blood and Tissue Kit and sent frozen to Adaptive Biotechnologies for TCR sequencing. For most patients, genomic DNA was subjected to high-throughput TCR-beta CDR3 sequencing by Adaptive Biotechnologies. For the original study's pipeline: Adaptive's ImmunoSEQ software supplied the TCR sequencing data for around 19 patients, while MiXCR and VDJtools were used to process a few other patients. CD4 versus CD8 sorting errors were corrected by removing sequences found in both subsets at a frequency ratio below 5:1. CDR3 nucleotide sequences shared between donor and recipient were removed because their origin could not be assigned. Alloreactive clones required at least 2-fold expansion over unstimulated cells and minimum CFSE-low frequency of 0.002% (template counts) or 0.001% (read counts). A clone was considered mappable if detected in the sequenced pre-transplant spleen, lymph node, or MLR CFSE-low populations of the donor or recipient. The cumulative frequency of alloreactive clones was calculated as a percentage of all sequences, weighted by copy number. Sourced from immuneACCESS, this table was stored by TCRdb with only in-frame sequences that have V and J called. A share of the clones is absent; for the studies checked, an unresolved V gene accounts for under half, and the remainder has no known explanation. Clonal size and the V and J genes are those of that table, whereas D and trimming came from the DNA. This sample comprises tens of thousands of clones, under 95% of them detected only once. The ten most abundant clones make up 0.35% of the sample.

Sample: unstimulated CD4+ T cells sorted from spleen or lymph node cells, taken before transplant. The chain is made from TRBV5-1 and TRBJ2-2, and 9 bases in between align with TRBD1. The receptor's source is a human donor who was the organ donor for an intestinal transplant. This receptor has the CDR3 CASSLGQPYRGRTGELFF. The DNA sequence is given as TGCGCCAGCAGCTTGGGCCAACCTTACAGGGGGCGAACCGGGGAGCTGTTTTTT.